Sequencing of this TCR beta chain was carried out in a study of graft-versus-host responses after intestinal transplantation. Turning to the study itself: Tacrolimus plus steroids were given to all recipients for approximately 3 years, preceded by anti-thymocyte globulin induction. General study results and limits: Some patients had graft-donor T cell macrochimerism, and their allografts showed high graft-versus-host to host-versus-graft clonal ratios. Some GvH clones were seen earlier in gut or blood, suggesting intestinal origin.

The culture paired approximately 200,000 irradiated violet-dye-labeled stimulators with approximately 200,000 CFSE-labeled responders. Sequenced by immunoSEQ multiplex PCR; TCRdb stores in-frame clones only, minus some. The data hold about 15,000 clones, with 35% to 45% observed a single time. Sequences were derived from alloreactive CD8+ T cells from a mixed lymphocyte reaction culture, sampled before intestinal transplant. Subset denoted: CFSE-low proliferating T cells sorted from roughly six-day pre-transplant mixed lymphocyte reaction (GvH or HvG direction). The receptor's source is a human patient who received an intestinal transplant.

This CDR3 reads CASSLGLNYNEQFF. The CDR3 DNA follows: TGCGCCAGCAGCCTCGGACTCAACTACAATGAGCAGTTCTTC. The chain uses TRBV4-3 and TRBJ2-1; D is possibly TRBD2 (5 bases). Per germline, CDR1 LGHNA and CDR2 YSLEER. V lost 4 bases to trimming and J lost 3 bases, with 10 bases between them. This CDR3 is built from 14 residues.